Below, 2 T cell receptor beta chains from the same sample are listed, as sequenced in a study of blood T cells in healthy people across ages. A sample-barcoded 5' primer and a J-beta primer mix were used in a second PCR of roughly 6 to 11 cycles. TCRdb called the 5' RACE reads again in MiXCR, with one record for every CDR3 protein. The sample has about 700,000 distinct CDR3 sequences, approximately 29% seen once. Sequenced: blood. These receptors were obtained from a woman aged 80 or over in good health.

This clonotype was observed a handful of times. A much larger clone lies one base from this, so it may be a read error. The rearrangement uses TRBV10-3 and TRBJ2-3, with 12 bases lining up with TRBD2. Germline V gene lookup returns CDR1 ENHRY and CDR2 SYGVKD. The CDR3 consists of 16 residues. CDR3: CAISGLAGAITDMQYF. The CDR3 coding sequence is TGTGCCATCAGTGGACTAGCGGGGGCGATCACAGATATGCAGTATTTT.

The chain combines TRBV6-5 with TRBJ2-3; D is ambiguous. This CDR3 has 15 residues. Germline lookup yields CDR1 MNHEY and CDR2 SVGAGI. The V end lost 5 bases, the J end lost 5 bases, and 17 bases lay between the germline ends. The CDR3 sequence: CASSDAGRPGDTQYF. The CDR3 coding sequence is TGTGCCAGCAGTGACGCAGGCCGACCCGGAGATACGCAGTATTTT.